Listed below are T cell receptor beta chains from one sample, sequenced in a study of breast tumors, draining lymph nodes, adjacent tissues. A single record per CDR3 protein comes from TCRdb applying MiXCR to the multiplex PCR reads. This table holds approximately 130,000 distinct CDR3 sequences, about a fifth found once. Sequenced material: axillary lymph node tissue. The receptors stem from a female donor with breast cancer. Some clones in this sample may be carry-over from other donors' samples. Both conserved end residues are trimmed from each CDR3.

J | V | CDR3
TRBJ2-2 | TRBV12-3/TRBV12-4 | ASSFGGPRNTGELF
TRBJ1-5 | TRBV20-1 | SVRDQGGNQPQH
TRBJ2-2 | TRBV5-4 | ASSHDRQANTEELF
TRBJ2-3 | TRBV7-3 | ASSSGTSGRGKTDTQY
TRBJ2-5 | TRBV7-8 | ASSVGTSGVASAQY
TRBJ2-7 | TRBV20-1 | SARGSRTSGAYEQY
TRBJ1-2 | TRBV28 | ASTPSGGVNYGYT
TRBJ2-2 | TRBV19 | ASSPANTRELF
TRBJ2-5 | TRBV5-4 | ASNRGGVGETQY
TRBJ2-7 | TRBV28 | ALTGTSGEQY
TRBJ2-5 | TRBV27 | ASSVTGSQETQY
TRBJ2-7 | TRBV4-3 | ASSQEGRGLAHYEQY
TRBJ2-7 | TRBV7-9 | ASSPSPGQIYVTDSSLYEQY
TRBJ2-1 | TRBV12-3/TRBV12-4 | ASTLGGSHNEQF
TRBJ2-3 | TRBV20-1 | SARDDSSSTDTQY
TRBJ2-1 | TRBV6-2/TRBV6-3 | ASSLFQGGFNEQF
TRBJ2-2 | TRBV5-1 | ASSYPGQMFANTGELF
TRBJ1-5 | TRBV4-2 | ASSRTGRIEQPQH
TRBJ2-2 | TRBV30 | ASNSGRGGELF
TRBJ1-2 | TRBV5-8 | ASSLLGQLNYGYT
TRBJ2-7 | TRBV24-1 | ATGDIDSYEQY
TRBJ1-2 | TRBV20-1 | SARDLGDANYGYT
TRBJ2-7 | TRBV7-2 | ASSSRLGEQY
TRBJ2-7 | TRBV7-9 | ASSLEPLRSYEQY
TRBJ2-7 | TRBV12-3/TRBV12-4 | ASSWDFYEQY
TRBJ2-3 | TRBV6-2/TRBV6-3 | ASRTKRSPGRTDTQY
TRBJ2-7 | TRBV7-8 | ASSPRAKPYEQY
TRBJ2-7 | TRBV20-1 | SASSAGGSYEQY
TRBJ2-3 | TRBV4-3 | ASSQDWRSTDTQY
TRBJ2-5 | TRBV4-1 | ASSQEGGGGETQY
TRBJ2-5 | TRBV7-2 | ASSLDGTSGRGTQY
TRBJ2-1 | TRBV7-2 | ASSLSGKQF
TRBJ2-1 | TRBV20-1 | SARDPLAGGSSEQF
TRBJ2-1 | TRBV10-3 | AISEPWTSGREHHNEQF
TRBJ1-4 | TRBV4-2 | ASSPMDPHRANEKLF
TRBJ2-1 | TRBV19 | ASSPRLAGGDNEQF
TRBJ2-7 | TRBV19 | ASSLRDRVWEQY
TRBJ2-5 | TRBV6-1 | ASSAEGTGARAQY
TRBJ2-1 | TRBV3-1 | ASSQDHTSANEQF
TRBJ2-5 | TRBV25-1 | ATQGIGTQY
TRBJ2-7 | TRBV7-2 | ASSLAGGGSSYEQY
TRBJ2-1 | TRBV5-1 | ASSTSSSGLAYNEQF
TRBJ2-7 | TRBV7-6 | ASSAGTSDSYEQY
TRBJ2-1 | TRBV7-6 | ASSLEEISSSYNEQF